This T cell receptor (beta chain) was sequenced during a study of response to subunit inactivated influenza vaccine. Whole-study results and caveats: With each seasonal influenza vaccination, the authors suggested, few new T cells are recruited.

J lost 6 bases, V lost 4 bases, and 9 bases had no gene match. The CDR3 covers 13 residues. CDR1 is DFQATT, CDR2 SNEGSKA, per germline (reference sequence). TCRdb analysed the RT-PCR reads with MiXCR anew, one entry per CDR3 protein. Of 400,000 to 650,000 distinct CDR3 sequences listed, under 8.5% are singletons. This clonotype was seen many times. What it binds is not known. The sample here was PBMCs from blood, taken around 25 months after vaccination. The chain carries TRBV20-1 and TRBJ2-7; 7 positions match TRBD1. This TCR was sampled from a man between 45 and 75 years old who received an inactivated influenza vaccine. The CDR3 spells CSATPGTVAEQYF. Written as DNA, the CDR3 is TGCAGTGCTACTCCTGGGACAGTAGCCGAGCAGTACTTC.